This T cell receptor beta chain comes out of a study of cytomegalovirus exposure and HLA in healthy donors (dated by TCRdb to about 2017). Notes on the research overall: In an earlier analysis of 550 to 750 of the donors, 276 Gb of sequence data and 100 million or so unique TCR beta sequences from 180 million or so T cells were reported. Around 300 gigabases of sequencing data and tens of millions of unique TCR sequences were included in an early release covering over 600 HLA-typed donors. Among the roughly 380 genotyped donors, around 81% belonged to the genetic ancestry cluster associated with self-reported Caucasian donors. The study aimed to test whether signatures of past pathogen exposure could be identified by cataloging public T cell receptors. The study profiled the T cell repertoires of 550 to 700 subjects by immunosequencing and related them to cytomegalovirus serostatus. Along with the approximately 700-subject first cohort, a separate validation cohort of around 110 different subjects was used. High-throughput TCR immunosequencing, statistical association of individual TCRs with disease status, and machine learning were combined to predict cytomegalovirus infection status. To study patterns of TCR occurrence, a later analysis re-analyzed previously published TCR beta repertoires from several hundred donors and added high-resolution HLA genotyping. The later analysis used no new phenotypic data to find candidate immune exposures, relying instead on TCR beta sequences and their occurrence across donors. In an earlier analysis of over 550 of the donors, high-throughput TCR beta sequencing was used to judge whether each TCR beta V gene segment behaved as functional or pseudogenic. Donor age, sex, ethnicity and CMV serostatus were compiled alongside the repertoire data. Genome-wide SNP genotypes for about three fifths of the roughly 670 donors were used in a later genetic analysis, which treated that subset as a discovery cohort. Every repertoire in the discovery cohort had been generated on one and the same sequencing platform. Both class I and class II loci were covered by HLA typing, at four-digit resolution. Typing coverage varied by locus: about 620-640 donors for A, B, C, DRB1 and DQB1; some 520 for DQA1; 600 to 610 for DPA1; 400 to 480 for DPB1. Four to six DR-DQ haplotypes were handled as single units for association and clustering, since linkage in the cohort was strong. Across approximately 420 genotyped donors of the cohort, an average of about 220,000 unique TCR beta nucleotide sequences per donor were sequenced, and around 19% of those sequences were non-productive.

The germline V gene (reference sequence) yields GTSNPN for CDR1 and SVGIG for CDR2. The CDR3, from cysteine to phenylalanine, totals 13 residues. Only the CDR3 portion is preserved as DNA: 39 bases, with reading frame beginning at the first base. Trimming costs V 8 bases and J 7 bases, and their ends lie 15 bases apart. The library came from the immunoSEQ multiplex PCR assay. For the multiplex PCR, a mixture combining 60 forward primers for TCR Vbeta segments and 13 reverse primers for TCR Jbeta segments was used. The CDR3 region of rearranged TCR beta genes was amplified from genomic DNA with a multiplex PCR assay. The Illumina HiSeq System was used to sequence the amplified TCR beta libraries as 87-base-pair reads. Under the source paper's analysis protocol: In a later analysis, 77 million or so unique TCR beta chains were counted across the roughly 700 repertoires, and around 11 million of these chains were shared by at least two donors. Raw reads were error-corrected and collapsed into unique sequences with a nearest-neighbor algorithm that merged closely related sequences to remove PCR and sequencing errors. CDR3 sequences were aligned to IMGT reference sequences to assign V, D and J gene segments. Each retained sequence needed at least a six-nucleotide match to both a V gene segment and a J gene segment. A rearrangement was called productive if the CDR3 had no stop codons and remained in frame with V and J, and every other rearrangement was called non-productive. Following IMGT convention, CDR3 was defined as the stretch from the second conserved V-encoded cysteine to the conserved J-encoded phenylalanine. Sequences without an unambiguous match to a single V gene segment were excluded from the earlier analysis of over 500 of the donors. An earlier analysis of fewer than 750 of the donors classified V segments as functional when productive rearrangements were above 56.7% and as segregating when the standard deviation between donors was above 5%. A statistical classification framework was developed to diagnose cytomegalovirus status using the catalog of TCR beta chain sequences. In a later analysis, TCR nucleotide sequences were compared against IMGT/GENE-DB human TR gene sequences so that V and J genes could be assigned. A later analysis assigned CDR3 sequences and most-parsimonious VDJ recombination scenarios with the TCRdist pipeline. In a later analysis, each TCR beta chain was defined by its CDR3 amino acid sequence together with its V-gene family, and reads without a unique V-gene family were excluded. As a way to deal with suspected cross-contamination and a sequencing artifact, a later analysis dropped under 600 nucleotide sequences that were highly shared and had low generation probability. In a later analysis, a clonal expansion index for each public chain was calculated from normalized within-repertoire ranks of inferred template counts. Generation probabilities in a later analysis came from a VDJ recombination model fitted to out-of-frame rearrangements, and those results were checked against IGoR. A later analysis scored TCR-TCR, TCR-HLA and TCR-CMV co-occurrence with hypergeometric tests, applying a repertoire-size bias correction to TCR pairs. To estimate false discovery rates, a later analysis permuted the HLA or CMV assignments 20 times. In a later analysis, co-occurring TCRs were grouped with DBSCAN, and TCRdist sequence similarity was added when clustering was performed within HLA-allele-positive subsets. For co-occurrence clustering, repertoires with fewer than 30,000 or more than 120,000 public chains were excluded, along with five or six repertoires with anomalous nucleotide sharing. This immuneACCESS table, as held by TCRdb, lists in-frame sequences with V and J called but not all clones. Of the missing ones, under half trace to an unresolved V gene in checked studies; the others have no known cause. V and J calls plus clone size are reproduced from that table; the DNA served to infer D and trimming. This sample gives about 160,000 clones in total; more than 70% of them show up just once. The ten largest clones capture around 0.96% of the sample.

The cohort comprised under 700 healthy bone marrow donors. All cohort members were sampled while nominally healthy, although unrecorded immune exposures were likely present. The donor was CMV seronegative and was included in the group of a few hundred seronegative cohort members. A peripheral blood sample was collected from each donor, and TCR beta sequencing was performed on peripheral blood mononuclear cells. Genomic DNA extraction from the blood cell samples was performed with the Qiagen DNeasy Blood Extraction Kit. This clone appeared a few times. What this receptor recognizes is not known. No base quality information exists; no much larger clone differs at one position. Results the study describes overall, beyond this receptor: Correlated functional status among segregating V segments might reflect linkage disequilibrium, but an unknown experimental factor could not be ruled out. The classifier was reported to diagnose cytomegalovirus status with high specificity and sensitivity in both the original and validation cohorts. Some IMGT-functional V segments, including TRBV6-2 and TRBV6-3, could not be told apart with the 87-base-pair reads, so those segments were excluded. An earlier analysis of some 590 of the donors showed that most TCR beta V segments appeared in productive rearrangements either about 87% or about 30% of the time, which broadly matched IMGT annotations. Most CMV-associated TCR beta chains appeared to be HLA-restricted in a later analysis, and the HLA associations seemed to be driven largely by CMV exposure. In a later analysis, the rate of TCR association differed among HLA loci, with DRB1 alleles having the most associated TCRs and HLA-C alleles having the fewest. Sequencing depth was assumed to be roughly uniform across donors in the presence/absence analyses, though that assumption may not hold. According to a later genetic analysis, donors in an Asian-associated ancestry cluster had fewer N-insertions in productive TCRs than the approximately 650-donor mean. In vitro tests confirmed that a few of the cytomegalovirus-associated TCR beta chains recognize cytomegalovirus antigens. The earlier analysis of almost 600 of the donors excluded 15 to 20 rarely observed V segments, including chromosome 9 orphons, because counts were too low. In a later analysis, some 17,000 TCR beta sequences were associated with specific HLA alleles at a false discovery rate of 0.05. According to a later analysis, parvovirus B19, influenza, CMV and Epstein-Barr virus appeared linked to several top co-occurrence clusters. The study listed 150 to 200 TCR beta chains as associated with cytomegalovirus. A further reported finding was that TCR beta sequences accurately predicted the HLA-A and HLA-B alleles for most subjects in the first cohort. The cohort was sequenced for TCR beta chains only, and without alpha or paired-chain data the features that could be detected were limited. A cluster of highly shared sequence variants was judged likely to be a technical artifact of the sequencing pipeline. Strong co-occurrence of HLA alleles, especially DR and DQ, made assigning TCR associations to individual alleles difficult. Most TCR sequences were seen in very few donors, while some public TCRs were found in many individuals. In a later analysis, HLA-associated TCR beta chains were found to be more clonally expanded and to have lower generation probabilities than equally common non-associated chains. The only immune exposure information available for the cohort was CMV serostatus. V-gene and J-gene trimming of TCR beta chains was associated with a missense DCLRE1C variant in a later genetic analysis, and the association was replicated in an independent cohort. It was suggested by the authors that the approach could potentially be generalized to other disease states and immunological phenotypes. HLA typing was unavailable for some donors at each locus, so association tests used only the typed subset.

The sequence joins TRBV30 to TRBJ1-6, and possibly TRBD1, on 5 matching bases. This TCR derives from a man aged 30-40 years in good health and CMV-seronegative. The sample comprised PBMCs. The nucleotides read TGTGCCGCGAGACGGGGGAGCAATTCACCCCTCCACTTT. It codes for CAARRGSNSPLHF. Extended through the reference TRBV30 and TRBJ1-6 proteins, this CDR3 yields the full variable domain: SQTIHQWPATLVQPVGSPLSLECTVEGTSNPNLYWYRQAAGRGLQLLFYSVGIGQISSEVPQNLSASRPQDRQFILSSKKLLLSDSGFYLCAARRGSNSPLHFGNGTRLTVT.